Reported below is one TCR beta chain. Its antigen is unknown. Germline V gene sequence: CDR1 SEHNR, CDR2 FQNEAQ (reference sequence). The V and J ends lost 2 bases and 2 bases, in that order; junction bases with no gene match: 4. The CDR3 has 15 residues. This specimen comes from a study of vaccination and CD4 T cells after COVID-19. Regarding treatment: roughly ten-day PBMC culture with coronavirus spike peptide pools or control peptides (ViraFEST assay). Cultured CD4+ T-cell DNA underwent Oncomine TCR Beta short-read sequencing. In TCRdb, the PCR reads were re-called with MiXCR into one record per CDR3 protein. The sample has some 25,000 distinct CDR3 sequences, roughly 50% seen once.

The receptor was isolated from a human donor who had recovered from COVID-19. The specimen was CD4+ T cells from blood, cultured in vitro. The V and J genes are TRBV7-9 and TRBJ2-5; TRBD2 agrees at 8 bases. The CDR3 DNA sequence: TGTGCCAGCAGCTTAATGGGACTAGAGCAAGAGACCCAGTACTTC. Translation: CASSLMGLEQETQYF.